The present T cell receptor beta chain was sequenced within a study of T cells in Graves' hyperthyroidism and ophthalmopathy. This clonotype was counted ten times or more. What it recognizes is unknown. This CDR3 is 13 amino acids long. Germline values: CDR1 SGHAT, CDR2 FQNNGV. Between the trimmed V and J ends, which lost 1 base and 3 bases, there was a span of 7 bases. RNA transcripts served as the template for amplifying TCR beta CDR3 regions. Primed by the HTBI set, a first-round RT-PCR was run on the TCR CDR3. TCRdb redid the calling of the multiplex PCR reads with MiXCR, one entry per CDR3 protein. The data contain approximately 430,000 distinct CDR3 sequences, around a sixth of them singletons. Extraction of PBMCs used roughly 9.3 ml of fresh peripheral blood. Study-wide findings and caveats: Before onset, ophthalmopathy was predicted by the model a median roughly six months earlier. Most thyroid clonotypes that were expanded above 0.001 also turned up in blood. Separating ophthalmopathy from stable hyperthyroidism was achieved by a 13 V-J model.

The receptor was isolated from a woman aged 18 to 35 with Graves' hyperthyroidism. The sample was blood. The rearrangement uses TRBV11-2 and TRBJ2-7; weak D call: TRBD1 (5 bases). This CDR3 is CASSLVTDYEQYF. The CDR3 DNA sequence: TGTGCCAGCAGCTTAGTGACAGACTACGAGCAGTACTTC.